These 4 T cell receptor beta chains originate from one sample sequenced in a study of blood T cell repertoires in COVID-19 (dated by TCRdb to 2020 to 2021). Receptors were amplified or captured by the immunoSEQ multiplex PCR assay. TCRdb retrieved this table from immuneACCESS and kept in-frame rearrangements only. Not all clones are present; in checked studies, unresolved V genes account for under half, and no reason is known for the remainder. The table for this sample lists 200,000 to 250,000 clones; around 84% of them were counted only once. More than 0.75% of the sample is held by the ten biggest clonotypes. The source material was peripheral blood. The source of these receptors is a man aged 35 to 55 with acute or convalescent COVID-19.

The J gene is TRBJ2-3, the V gene TRBV19, with no clear D. The CDR3 has 13 amino acids. Germline V CDR1 and CDR2: LNHDA, SQIVND (reference sequence). V was trimmed by 3 bases and J by 6 bases, leaving 10 bases between them. The CDR3, as DNA: TGTGCCAGTAGTATCAATCAGAAGGATACGCAGTATTTT. This codes for CASSINQKDTQYF.

The chain links TRBV5-1 to TRBJ2-3; TRBD1 might be the D (7 bases). Germline V gives CDR1 SGHRS, CDR2 YFSETQ. The length of the CDR3 is 14 residues. V lost 4 bases to trimming and J lost 2 bases, with 11 bases between them. Here the CDR3 reads CASSTGDSTDTQYF. CDR3 nucleotide sequence: TGCGCCAGCAGCACAGGGGACTCCACAGATACGCAGTATTTT. Drawing the rest from reference TRBV5-1 and TRBJ2-3, the complete variable domain is KAGVTQTPRYLIKTRGQQVTLSCSPISGHRSVSWYQQTPGQGLQFLFEYFSETQRNKGNFPGRFSGRQFSNSRSEMNVSTLELGDSALYLCASSTGDSTDTQYFGPGTRLTVL.

The rearrangement uses TRBV18 and TRBJ2-2; D not certain. The CDR3 is 15 amino acids. Germline CDR1 reads KGHSH; CDR2 reads LQKENI. Trimming pared 3 bases from V and 2 bases from J, leaving 10 bases between. The CDR3 region is CASSPGSYNTGELFF. The CDR3 DNA is TGTGCCAGCTCACCGGGCAGCTACAACACCGGGGAGCTGTTTTTT.

This clone occurred a few times. The chain uses TRBV24-1 and TRBJ2-1; a possible D gene is TRBD2 (5 bases). V lost 4 bases to trimming and J lost 7 bases, with 7 bases between them. The CDR3 has 12 amino acids. Germline V lookup: CDR1 KGHDR, CDR2 SFDVKD. As DNA, the CDR3 is TGTGCCACCAGTGAACCGGGGAATGAGCAGTTCTTC. Protein sequence: CATSEPGNEQFF.